These 15 T cell receptor beta chains came from one sample sequenced in a study of T cell changes during pregnancy in multiple sclerosis. The protocol was immunoSEQ multiplex PCR, while the TCRdb copy is restricted to in-frame clones and leaves out a portion. The sample includes some 110,000 clones, about 90% seen only once; the top ten take about 1.5%. The input for sequencing was peripheral blood, taken before pregnancy. The receptor source for this set is a female donor with multiple sclerosis, enrolled in a pregnancy study.

The genes are TRBV6-5 and TRBJ2-3; D perhaps matches TRBD2 (6 bases). This CDR3 contains 15 residues. Germline loops: CDR1 MNHEY, CDR2 SVGAGI. The ends were cut back, 2 bases at V and 3 bases at J, with 12 bases in the middle. CDR3 residues: CASSYGEEGTDTQYF. CDR3 DNA: TGTGCCAGCAGTTACGGGGAGGAGGGGACAGATACGCAGTATTTT.

Written as DNA, the CDR3 is TGTGCCAGCAGCCAACAGCGCTGGGCCCTCCACTTT. Translated, it gives CASSQQRWALHF. The genes are TRBV14 and TRBJ1-6; D is unresolved. CDR1 and CDR2 (germline): SGHDN, FVKESK. The CDR3 is 12 amino acids. Trimming shortened V by 2 bases and J by 14 bases, and 10 bases separated the two germline ends.

CDR3 sequence: CATGTGGAVYGYTF. CDR3 DNA: TGTGCAACCGGGACAGGGGGCGCGGTTTATGGCTACACCTTC. The rearrangement joins TRBV27 to TRBJ1-2, with 12 bases lining up with TRBD1. This CDR3 is built from 14 residues. The germline V gene encodes CDR1 MNHEY and CDR2 SMNVEV (reference sequence).

The J gene is TRBJ1-5, the V gene TRBV7-8; 10 bases line up with TRBD1. This CDR3 region has 15 residues. Trimming at V came to 5 bases and at J to 4 bases, leaving 5 bases not matched to a gene. Germline V lookup: CDR1 SGHVS, CDR2 FQNEAQ. The CDR3 region has the DNA TGTGCCAGCAGCCCGGGGACAGGGGAGAATCAGCCCCAGCATTTT. This encodes CASSPGTGENQPQHF.

The CDR3, as DNA: TGTGCCAGCAGCGTAGGGGTTGGGGCGTCTTATGGCTACACCTTC. It codes for CASSVGVGASYGYTF. The genes are TRBV9 and TRBJ1-2; D possibly corresponds to TRBD1 (5 bases). The germline V gene encodes CDR1 SGDLS and CDR2 YYNGEE. The CDR3 consists of 15 residues. V was clipped by 0 bases and J by 5 bases, with 14 bases between them.

This chain connects TRBV5-1 to TRBJ2-7; TRBD2 agrees at 10 bases. The CDR3 has 17 amino acids. Germline V gene sequence: CDR1 SGHRS, CDR2 YFSETQ. Trimming cost V 0 bases and J 0 bases; bases outside gene matches: 6. The CDR3 protein is CASSLALAGASSYEQYF. The CDR3 DNA is TGCGCCAGCAGCTTGGCGCTAGCGGGAGCTTCCTCCTACGAGCAGTACTTC.

The chain uses TRBV5-1 and TRBJ2-5, with TRBD2 identical over 7 bases. With V trimmed by 0 bases and J by 4 bases, 6 bases remained unmatched. The CDR3 runs 15 residues. Germline CDR1 SGHRS, CDR2 YFSETQ. DNA of the CDR3: TGCGCCAGCAGCTTGGCCGGCGGGAGTGGAGAGACCCAGTACTTC. Translated: CASSLAGGSGETQYF.

The J gene is TRBJ1-5, the V gene TRBV7-8, with TRBD1 identical over 7 bases. CDR1 SGHVS and CDR2 FQNEAQ come from the germline V gene. This CDR3 has 15 residues. With 0 bases clipped from V and 7 bases from J, the junction kept 6 bases outside the gene matches. CDR3 sequence (DNA): TGTGCCAGCAGCTTAGCGATACAGGGGAGCCAGCCCCAGCATTTT. Translated: CASSLAIQGSQPQHF.

The V call is TRBV5-6, the J call TRBJ2-5; no clear D. This CDR3 comprises 16 residues. In germline, CDR1 is SGHDT, CDR2 YYEEEE. V lost 1 base and J lost 2, with 15 bases in between. The CDR3 here is CASSLRMSSIQETQYF. Here the CDR3 DNA reads TGTGCCAGCAGCTTGCGTATGAGTAGTATACAAGAGACCCAGTACTTC.

This chain joins TRBV30 and TRBJ1-4, with TRBD1 matching over 7 bases. The V segment lost 5 bases and the J segment 0 bases; nucleotides outside the gene matches: 6. Germline V gives CDR1 GTSNPN, CDR2 SVGIG (reference sequence). This CDR3 is 15 amino acids long. CDR3 sequence: CAWQTGTATNEKLFF. The CDR3, as DNA: TGTGCCTGGCAGACCGGGACAGCAACTAATGAAAAACTGTTTTTT.

V usage is TRBV2 and J usage is TRBJ2-4; D ambiguous. Trimming left V 8 bases short and J 0 bases short, with 14 bases between. The CDR3 has 15 residues. The V gene's germline CDR1 is SNHLY and CDR2 FYNNEI. Here the CDR3 DNA reads TGTGCCAGCTCAGACAATGCAGTAGCCAAAAACATTCAGTACTTC. Protein sequence: CASSDNAVAKNIQYF.

The J gene is TRBJ1-5, the V gene TRBV5-1; 7 bases line up with TRBD1. The CDR3 is 16 amino acids. Per germline, CDR1 SGHRS and CDR2 YFSETQ. V was clipped by 0 bases and J by 5 bases; unmatched bases: 8. Here the CDR3 reads CASSLAVGTAYQPQHF. CDR3 DNA: TGCGCCAGCAGCTTGGCCGTGGGGACAGCATATCAGCCCCAGCATTTT.

The J gene is TRBJ2-6, the V gene TRBV6-1; TRBD1 matches at 9 bases. Unmatched junction bases numbered 9, after V lost 3 bases and J lost 0 bases. The CDR3 covers 19 residues. The V gene's germline CDR1 is MNHNS and CDR2 SASEGT. As DNA, the CDR3 is TGTGCCAGCAGTGACCCCGGACAGGGGACCCTCTCTGGGGCCAACGTCCTGACTTTC. This encodes CASSDPGQGTLSGANVLTF.

The rearrangement uses TRBV5-1 and TRBJ2-5, with 13 bases lining up with TRBD2. Germline lookup yields CDR1 SGHRS and CDR2 YFSETQ. J lost 5 bases, V lost 4 bases, and 8 bases had no gene match. The CDR3 runs 16 residues. The CDR3 spells CASSLTSGRRGETQYF. The CDR3 DNA reads as TGCGCCAGCAGCCTGACTAGCGGGAGGCGTGGGGAGACCCAGTACTTC.

In its sample, this clone was seen once. The V call is TRBV11-2, the J call TRBJ2-2, with 9 bases lining up with TRBD1. The CDR3 spans 17 residues. Trimming removed 3 bases from V and 8 bases from J; junction bases left unmatched: 13. Germline V gives CDR1 SGHAT, CDR2 FQNNGV. Here the CDR3 DNA reads TGTGCCAGCAGCTTCAATCCGAAAGGGACAGGGAAGGGGGAGCTGTTTTTT. Its translation: CASSFNPKGTGKGELFF.